This T cell receptor (beta chain) is from a study of T cells in Graves' hyperthyroidism and ophthalmopathy. The CDR3 has 16 residues. Trimming stripped 0 bases from V and 2 bases from J, with 13 bases between. From germline, CDR1 is SGHVS and CDR2 FNYEAQ. Researchers took RNA transcripts and amplified the TCR beta CDR3 regions from them. The HTBI primer set was used in a first-round RT-PCR of the TCR CDR3. MiXCR, run by TCRdb on the multiplex PCR reads, gives a single entry per CDR3 protein. This table holds about 59,000 distinct CDR3 sequences, approximately 50% found once. This clonotype occurred a few times.

What was sequenced was blood. The chain uses TRBV7-6 and TRBJ1-1; weak D call: TRBD1 (6 bases). This TCR came from a woman in her sixties with Graves' ophthalmopathy. For the CDR3, the DNA is TGTGCCAGCAGCTTAGCTGGGGGCTCTGGAAACACTGAAGCTTTCTTT. Protein: CASSLAGGSGNTEAFF.